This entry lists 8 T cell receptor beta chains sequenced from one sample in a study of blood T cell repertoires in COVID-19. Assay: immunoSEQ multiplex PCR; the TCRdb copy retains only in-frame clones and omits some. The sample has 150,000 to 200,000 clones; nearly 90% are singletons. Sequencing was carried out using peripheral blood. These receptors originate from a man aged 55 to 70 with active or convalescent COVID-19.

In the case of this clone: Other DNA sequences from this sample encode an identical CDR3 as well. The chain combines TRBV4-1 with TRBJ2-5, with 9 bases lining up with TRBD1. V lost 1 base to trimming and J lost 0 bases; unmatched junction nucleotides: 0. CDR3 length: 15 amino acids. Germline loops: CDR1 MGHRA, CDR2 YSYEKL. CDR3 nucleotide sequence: TGCGCCAGCAGCCAAGGGGACAGGGACCAAGAGACCCAGTACTTC. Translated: CASSQGDRDQETQYF.

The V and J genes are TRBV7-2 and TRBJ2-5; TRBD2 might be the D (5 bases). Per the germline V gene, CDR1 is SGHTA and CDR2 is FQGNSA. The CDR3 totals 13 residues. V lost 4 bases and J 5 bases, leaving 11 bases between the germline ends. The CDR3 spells CASSSQTGETQYF. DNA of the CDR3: TGTGCCAGCAGCTCGCAAACGGGGGAGACCCAGTACTTC.

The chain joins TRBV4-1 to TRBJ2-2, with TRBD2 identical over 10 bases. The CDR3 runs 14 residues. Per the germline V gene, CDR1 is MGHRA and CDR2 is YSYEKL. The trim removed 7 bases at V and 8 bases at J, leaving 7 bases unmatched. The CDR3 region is CASMSTSGAGELFF. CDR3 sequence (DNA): TGCGCCAGCATGAGTACTAGCGGGGCGGGGGAGCTGTTTTTT.

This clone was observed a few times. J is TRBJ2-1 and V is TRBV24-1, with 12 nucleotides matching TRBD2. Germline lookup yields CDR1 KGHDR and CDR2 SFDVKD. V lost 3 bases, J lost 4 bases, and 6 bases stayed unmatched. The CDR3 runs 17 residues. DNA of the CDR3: TGTGCCACCAGTGATGCGAAGACTAGCGGGGGATACAATGAGCAGTTCTTC. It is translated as CATSDAKTSGGYNEQFF.

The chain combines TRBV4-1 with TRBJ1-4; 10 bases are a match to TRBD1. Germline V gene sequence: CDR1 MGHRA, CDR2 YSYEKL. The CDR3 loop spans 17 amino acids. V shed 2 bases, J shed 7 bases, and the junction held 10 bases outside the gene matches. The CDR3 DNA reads TGCGCCAGCAGCCAACCCGGGACAGGGGTGTTGGGTGAAAAACTGTTTTTT. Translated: CASSQPGTGVLGEKLFF.

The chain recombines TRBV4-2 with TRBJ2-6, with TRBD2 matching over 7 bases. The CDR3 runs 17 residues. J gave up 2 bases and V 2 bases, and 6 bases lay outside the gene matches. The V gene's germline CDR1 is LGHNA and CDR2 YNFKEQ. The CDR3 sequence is CASSQQTLAAGANVLTF. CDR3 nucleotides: TGTGCCAGCAGCCAACAAACCCTAGCGGCTGGGGCCAACGTCCTGACTTTC.

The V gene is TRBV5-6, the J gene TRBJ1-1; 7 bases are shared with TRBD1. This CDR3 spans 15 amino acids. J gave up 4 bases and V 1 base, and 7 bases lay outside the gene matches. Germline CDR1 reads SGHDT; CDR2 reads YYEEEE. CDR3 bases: TGTGCCAGCAGCTTGTCCCCAACAGGGGTCACTGAAGCTTTCTTT. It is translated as CASSLSPTGVTEAFF.

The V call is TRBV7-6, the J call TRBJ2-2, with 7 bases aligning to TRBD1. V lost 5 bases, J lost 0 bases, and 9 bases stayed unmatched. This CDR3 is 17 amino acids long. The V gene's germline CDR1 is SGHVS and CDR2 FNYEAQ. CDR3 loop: CASSRDRANPNTGELFF. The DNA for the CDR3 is TGTGCCAGCAGCAGAGACAGGGCGAATCCGAACACCGGGGAGCTGTTTTTT.